These 30 T cell receptor beta chains were all obtained from the same sample, sequenced in a study of T cells in Graves' hyperthyroidism and ophthalmopathy. Researchers took RNA transcripts and amplified the TCR beta CDR3 regions from them. Using the HTBI primer set, a first-round RT-PCR was run on the TCR CDR3. TCRdb reanalysed the multiplex PCR reads using MiXCR and keeps one entry per CDR3 protein. The table records hundreds of thousands of distinct CDR3 sequences, 16% of them present only once. The material sequenced was blood. These receptors all come from a woman in her forties with Graves' ophthalmopathy.

This clonotype appeared many times. The chain joins TRBV12-3 or TRBV12-4 to TRBJ2-1; 9 bases align to TRBD2. The V and J ends lost 5 bases and 5 bases, in that order; junction bases with no gene match: 4. The CDR3 has 14 residues. Here the CDR3 reads CASSRAGGHNEQFF. CDR3 nucleotides: TGTGCCAGCAGTCGAGCGGGGGGTCACAATGAGCAGTTCTTC.

There are many counts of this clonotype. The chain joins TRBV11-2 to TRBJ2-3, with TRBD2 matching over 8 bases. Germline-derived CDR1 and CDR2 are SGHAT and FQNNGV. The length of the CDR3 is 18 residues. Unmatched junction bases numbered 12, after V lost 4 bases and J lost 0 bases. The CDR3 spells CASSSRVIAGSSTDTQYF. The CDR3 nucleotides read TGTGCCAGCAGCTCCCGAGTGATAGCGGGGAGTAGCACAGATACGCAGTATTTT.

V usage is TRBV19 and J usage is TRBJ2-3; D is possibly TRBD1 (6 bases). This CDR3 spans 15 amino acids. Germline values: CDR1 LNHDA, CDR2 SQIVND (reference sequence). V was pared by 7 bases and J by 0 bases, with 14 bases between. CDR3 sequence reads: CASTRDIRSTDTQYF. In DNA form, the CDR3 reads TGTGCCAGTACCAGGGACATTCGAAGCACAGATACGCAGTATTTT.

The rearrangement links TRBV13 to TRBJ2-7; D unresolved. Germline CDR1 is PRHDT and CDR2 is FYEKMQ (reference sequence). The CDR3 totals 15 residues. V was trimmed by 2 bases and J by 2 bases, leaving 13 bases between them. The chain's CDR3 is CASSLIGAPTYEQYF. The DNA of the CDR3 is TGTGCCAGCAGCTTAATAGGAGCGCCCACCTACGAGCAGTACTTC.

The genes are TRBV6-1 and TRBJ1-1; D perhaps matches TRBD1 (5 bases). CDR3 length: 13 amino acids. Germline CDR1 and CDR2: MNHNS and SASEGT. The V end was cut by 3 bases, the J end by 4 bases, with 9 bases between. The CDR3 nucleotides read TGTGCCAGCAGTGACAGGGAGGGCACTGAAGCTTTCTTT. This sequence encodes CASSDREGTEAFF.

Of note for this clonotype: A clone one base away is much larger, so this may be a read error. The chain combines TRBV2 with TRBJ2-3; 9 nucleotides line up with TRBD1. This CDR3 has 14 residues. Germline lookup yields CDR1 SNHLY and CDR2 FYNNEI. CDR3 coding DNA: TGTGCCGGCAGTACAGGGGGCAGTTCGGATACGCAGTATTTT. It is translated as CAGSTGGSSDTQYF.

In DNA, the CDR3 is TGTGCCAGCAGCTTAGAACCCTCCCTTTCCGACAGGGTAAGCGGAGGGTCTGACACTGAAGCTTTCTTT. This codes for CASSLEPSLSDRVSGGSDTEAFF. This chain connects TRBV7-2 to TRBJ1-1, with 7 positions matching TRBD1. This CDR3 spans 23 amino acids. CDR1 SGHTA and CDR2 FQGNSA come from the germline V gene. V shed 1 base, J shed 3 bases, and the junction held 29 bases outside the gene matches.

In its sample, this clonotype was seen a few times. Given a much more abundant clone one base away, this may be a read error. This chain connects TRBV7-9 to TRBJ2-1; 11 positions agree with TRBD2. Germline CDR1 and CDR2: SEHNR and FQNEAQ (reference sequence). V lost 5 bases, J lost 4 bases, and 4 bases stayed unmatched. This CDR3 has 15 amino acids. This CDR3 reads CASSIGTSGYNEQFF. The CDR3 DNA reads as TGTGCCAGCAGCATCGGGACTAGCGGATACAATGAGCAGTTCTTC.

The CDR3 protein is CAISLDTNYGYTF. The CDR3 nucleotides are TGTGCCATCAGCCTGGACACTAACTATGGCTACACCTTC. V usage is TRBV10-3 and J usage is TRBJ1-2; maybe TRBD1 (5 bases). Germline CDR1 ENHRY, CDR2 SYGVKD. The CDR3 runs to 13 residues. V was trimmed by 6 bases and J by 0 bases, leaving 8 bases between them.

This clonotype appeared many times. This chain joins TRBV6-1 and TRBJ1-6; D is unclear. Trimming shortened V by 1 base and J by 7 bases, and 11 bases separated the two germline ends. The CDR3 is made up of 15 amino acids. Germline values: CDR1 MNHNS, CDR2 SASEGT. CDR3 nucleotide sequence: TGTGCCAGCAGTGAAGTTCCAACCCCAAATTCACCCCTCCACTTT. Its translation: CASSEVPTPNSPLHF.

There are many counts of this clonotype. V and J are TRBV2 and TRBJ1-1, with D maybe TRBD1 (6 bases). The germline gives CDR1 SNHLY, CDR2 FYNNEI. The CDR3 loop spans 14 amino acids. V was shortened by 11 bases and J by 5 bases, with 21 bases between the two germline ends. The CDR3 loop is CAYGTGGARTEAFF. The CDR3 DNA sequence: TGTGCCTACGGTACGGGGGGCGCGAGGACTGAAGCTTTCTTT.

There are many counts of this clonotype. The chain joins TRBV11-1 to TRBJ2-3; a weak D match, TRBD1 (5 bases). The CDR3 runs 15 residues. V was clipped by 4 bases and J by 2 bases, with 13 bases between them. Looked up from germline, CDR1 is SGHAT and CDR2 is FQDESV (reference sequence). The CDR3 loop is CASSSGQGYTDTQYF. As DNA, the CDR3 is TGTGCCAGCAGCTCCGGCCAGGGTTACACAGATACGCAGTATTTT.

This clonotype was detected many times. The gene calls are TRBV2 and TRBJ2-1; possibly TRBD1 for D (6 bases). Trimming stripped 1 base from V and 15 bases from J, with 13 bases between. This CDR3 is 12 amino acids long. The germline V gene has CDR1 SNHLY and CDR2 FYNNEI. As DNA, the CDR3 is TGTGCCAGCAGTGAAGAAGGGACACCGAGGTTCTTC. It encodes CASSEEGTPRFF.

This clonotype was seen a few times. The rearrangement joins TRBV2 to TRBJ2-3; TRBD1 matches at 7 bases. The CDR3 runs 15 residues. Germline V gene sequence: CDR1 SNHLY, CDR2 FYNNEI. Trimming at V came to 4 bases and at J to 7 bases, leaving 11 bases not matched to a gene. CDR3 in amino acids: CASSAPRDRSNTQYF. The CDR3 region has the DNA TGTGCCAGCAGTGCACCCCGGGACAGATCGAATACGCAGTATTTT.

Comments on this clonotype: It may be a read error: a sequence one base away is much more abundant. The chain employs TRBV27 and TRBJ1-1, with D tentatively TRBD1 (5 bases). V lost 4 bases and J lost 6, with 15 bases in between. Germline V gene lookup returns CDR1 MNHEY and CDR2 SMNVEV (reference sequence). CDR3 length: 14 amino acids. The CDR3 DNA is TGTGCCAGCAGTTACGCCGGGGACCGTCCTGAAGCTTTCTTT. It specifies CASSYAGDRPEAFF.

About this clonotype itself: The junction and the germline gene differ at one end; a read error may be behind it. The J gene is TRBJ2-5, the V gene TRBV7-2; 9 nucleotides agree with TRBD2. Germline V lookup: CDR1 SGHTA, CDR2 FQGNSA. The CDR3 has 18 amino acids. The CDR3: CASSLVVSGGGDQETQYF. CDR3 coding DNA: TGTGCTAGCAGCTTAGTGGTGTCGGGCGGGGGGGATCAAGAGACCCAGTACTTC.

The sample holds many counts of this clonotype. This chain uses TRBV11-2 with TRBJ2-2, with D unresolved. This CDR3 contains 17 residues. Germline CDR1 is SGHAT and CDR2 is FQNNGV. The V end was cut by 6 bases, the J end by 3 bases, with 20 bases between. DNA of the CDR3: TGTGCCAGCAGACCCGTGGGCAAGACAAGGGACACCGGGGAGCTGTTTTTT. As protein: CASRPVGKTRDTGELFF. Drawing the rest from reference TRBV11-2 and TRBJ2-2, the complete variable domain is EAGVAQSPRYKIIEKRQSVAFWCNPISGHATLYWYQQILGQGPKLLIQFQNNGVVDDSQLPKDRFSAERLKGVDSTLKIQPAKLEDSAVYLCASRPVGKTRDTGELFFGEGSRLTVL.

A few counts support this clonotype. The rearrangement uses TRBV28 and TRBJ2-7; 10 positions agree with TRBD2. This CDR3 comprises 14 residues. The germline gives CDR1 MDHEN, CDR2 SYDVKM. V dropped 3 bases and J dropped 6; count of bases not matched to a gene: 5. CDR3 region: CASSFSSGSSEQYF. The CDR3 DNA follows: TGTGCCAGCAGTTTTTCTAGCGGGAGTTCCGAGCAGTACTTC.

This clonotype has a count of ten or more. The chain couples TRBV7-3 to TRBJ2-3, with D possibly TRBD1 on 6 matching bases. V was cut by 3 bases and J by 0 bases, with 10 bases left in between. Germline V gene data show CDR1 as SGHTA and CDR2 as FQGTGA. CDR3 length: 15 residues. The chain's CDR3 is CASSFGQLSTDTQYF. The CDR3 DNA reads TGTGCCAGCAGCTTCGGACAGCTTAGCACAGATACGCAGTATTTT.

J is TRBJ2-3 and V is TRBV20-1; 8 positions match TRBD2. Germline V lookup: CDR1 DFQATT, CDR2 SNEGSKA (reference sequence). J gave up 3 bases and V 5 bases, and 7 bases lay outside the gene matches. The CDR3 runs to 14 residues. The CDR3 region is CSASGLAKTDTQYF. CDR3 in DNA: TGCAGTGCTTCCGGACTAGCAAAGACAGATACGCAGTATTTT.

This clonotype was detected many times. The V call is TRBV30, the J call TRBJ2-1, with a tentative D call TRBD2 (6 bases). In germline, CDR1 is GTSNPN, CDR2 SVGIG (reference sequence). The germline V and J ends were trimmed by 3 bases and 3 bases, with 9 bases remaining between them. There are 13 residues in the CDR3. The CDR3 protein is CAWSGSVYNEQFF. The CDR3, as DNA: TGTGCCTGGAGCGGGAGTGTCTACAATGAGCAGTTCTTC.

Ten or more counts support this clonotype. The rearrangement uses TRBV11-2 and TRBJ2-1; 8 bases are shared with TRBD1. Germline V gene sequence: CDR1 SGHAT, CDR2 FQNNGV. The V gene end was trimmed by 5 bases and the J gene end by 5 bases; junction bases not matched to a gene: 5. The CDR3 spans 14 residues. CDR3 region: CASSRQGIDNEQFF. The CDR3 DNA sequence: TGTGCCAGCAGCCGACAGGGGATCGACAATGAGCAGTTCTTC. Variable domain in full (rest from reference TRBV11-2 and TRBJ2-1): EAGVAQSPRYKIIEKRQSVAFWCNPISGHATLYWYQQILGQGPKLLIQFQNNGVVDDSQLPKDRFSAERLKGVDSTLKIQPAKLEDSAVYLCASSRQGIDNEQFFGPGTRLTVL.

The rearrangement uses TRBV19 and TRBJ2-1; TRBD2 matches at 10 bases. In germline, CDR1 is LNHDA, CDR2 SQIVND (reference sequence). V lost 5 bases to trimming and J lost 1 base; unmatched junction nucleotides: 5. The CDR3 has 16 amino acids. CDR3: CASSELAGSSYNEQFF. In DNA, the CDR3 is TGTGCCAGTAGTGAACTAGCGGGAAGTTCCTACAATGAGCAGTTCTTC.

This sequence joins TRBV3-1 and TRBJ2-2; 9 bases align to TRBD2. V lost 3 bases to trimming and J lost 7 bases; unmatched junction nucleotides: 9. Germline CDR1 reads LGHDT; CDR2 reads YNNKEL (reference sequence). This CDR3 has 16 amino acids. CDR3 loop: CASSQVRGRGGGELFF. Here the CDR3 DNA reads TGTGCCAGCAGCCAGGTCCGCGGGAGGGGAGGCGGGGAGCTGTTTTTT.

V and J are TRBV4-1 and TRBJ1-2; 9 bases are shared with TRBD1. With 1 base clipped from V and 4 bases from J, the junction kept 16 bases outside the gene matches. This CDR3 contains 19 residues. From germline, CDR1 is MGHRA and CDR2 YSYEKL. The CDR3 region has the DNA TGCGCCAGCAGCCAAGCAACGGGACAGGGATTTCGTGGGGTCTATGGCTACACCTTC. It is translated as CASSQATGQGFRGVYGYTF.

The rearrangement links TRBV9 to TRBJ2-1; D is possibly TRBD1 or TRBD2 (5 bases each). CDR1 and CDR2 (germline): SGDLS, YYNGEE. This CDR3 has 16 residues. The ends were cut back, 0 bases at V and 3 bases at J, with 13 bases in the middle. CDR3 DNA sequence: TGTGCCAGCAGCGTAGCTGGGTCGGGGCACTACAATGAGCAGTTCTTC. This sequence encodes CASSVAGSGHYNEQFF.

This clonotype has a handful of counts. The rearrangement links TRBV11-2 to TRBJ2-3, with 9 bases aligning to TRBD2. In germline, CDR1 is SGHAT, CDR2 FQNNGV. Trimming at V came to 3 bases and at J to 1 base, leaving 2 bases not matched to a gene. CDR3 length equals 15 residues. CDR3 DNA: TGTGCCAGCAGCTTCGCGGGGGGGGGCACAGATACGCAGTATTTT. It codes for CASSFAGGGTDTQYF. Using reference TRBV11-2 and TRBJ2-3 for the parts outside the CDR3, the full variable domain is EAGVAQSPRYKIIEKRQSVAFWCNPISGHATLYWYQQILGQGPKLLIQFQNNGVVDDSQLPKDRFSAERLKGVDSTLKIQPAKLEDSAVYLCASSFAGGGTDTQYFGPGTRLTVL.

This clonotype was observed many times. The rearrangement uses TRBV5-1 and TRBJ2-2, with 14 positions matching TRBD2. The germline V gene encodes CDR1 SGHRS and CDR2 YFSETQ. The CDR3 totals 16 residues. Trimming took 1 base from V and 6 from J; bases not matched to a gene: 2. CDR3 amino acids: CASSLLGLAGAGELFF. The CDR3, as DNA: TGCGCCAGCAGCTTGTTGGGACTAGCGGGGGCCGGGGAGCTGTTTTTT.

The chain carries TRBV5-1 and TRBJ1-2; 9 nucleotides match TRBD1. The CDR3 has 14 residues. Germline values: CDR1 SGHRS, CDR2 YFSETQ. V was clipped by 3 bases and J by 6 bases; unmatched bases: 6. The CDR3 protein is CASSSGQGMHGYTF. CDR3 bases: TGCGCCAGCAGCTCCGGACAGGGGATGCATGGCTACACCTTC.

The chain employs TRBV6-1 and TRBJ1-1, with 7 positions matching TRBD1. This CDR3 region has 15 residues. The V and J ends lost 6 bases and 3 bases, in that order; junction bases with no gene match: 10. Germline V gene lookup returns CDR1 MNHNS and CDR2 SASEGT. In DNA form, the CDR3 reads TGTGCCAGCAGCGCCCTAGGGGGCGTCGACACTGAAGCTTTCTTT. It encodes CASSALGGVDTEAFF.